These 11 T cell receptor beta chains came from one sample sequenced in a study of sequential checkpoint blockade in melanoma (dated by TCRdb to between 2018 and 2020). Library preparation employed the immunoSEQ multiplex PCR assay. This is the immuneACCESS table as TCRdb keeps it, with only in-frame sequences that have V and J called. A part of the clones is gone; compared with another copy, unresolved V genes explain less than half, and the rest is unexplained. The sample contains around 10,000 clones, approximately 30% of them found a single time. The ten largest clones take up around a fifth of the sample. The sample's treatment or condition label, decoded: randomized to nivolumab then ipilimumab (arm A) or the reverse (arm B). Sequenced material: tumor tissue (inferred from file names), taken from a patient given nivolumab and ipilimumab in sequence. The origin of the receptors is a human donor with melanoma.

This clone is medium-sized within its sample. The chain is built from TRBV12-5 and TRBJ1-5, with a possible D match to TRBD1 (6 bases). Trimming took 1 base from V and 6 from J, leaving 13 bases between them. This CDR3 has 15 amino acids. The V gene's germline CDR1 is LGHNT and CDR2 FRNRAP. CDR3 nucleotides: TGTGCTAGTGGTTTGGGGACAGTCGGGATTCAGCCCCAGCATTTT. Translated, it gives CASGLGTVGIQPQHF.

This clone occurred a few times. The V and J genes are TRBV6-1 and TRBJ2-4; possible D gene TRBD1, 6 bases. Trimming pared 0 bases from V and 11 bases from J, leaving 14 bases between. This CDR3 spans 14 amino acids. Germline CDR1 MNHNS, CDR2 SASEGT. Here the CDR3 DNA reads TGTGCCAGCAGTGAAGCATCCAGGGGAGCTGTTCAGTACTTC. Translating it yields CASSEASRGAVQYF.

The gene calls are TRBV19 and TRBJ2-7; no firm D call. The CDR3 sequence is 14 residues long. The V end lost 3 bases, the J end lost 5 bases, and 14 bases lay between the germline ends. Germline-derived CDR1 and CDR2 are LNHDA and SQIVND (reference sequence). The CDR3 protein is CASSITDNPNEQYF. CDR3 DNA sequence: TGTGCCAGTAGTATCACTGACAACCCCAACGAGCAGTACTTC.

The chain joins TRBV11-3 to TRBJ1-4, with a weak D call TRBD1 (6 bases). Trimming stripped 4 bases from V and 2 bases from J, with 14 bases between. The CDR3 has 16 amino acids. CDR1 SGHNT and CDR2 YENEEA come from the germline V gene. Written as DNA, the CDR3 is TGTGCCAGCAGCTCCCGTACAGGGAGGACTAATGAAAAACTGTTTTTT. Protein sequence: CASSSRTGRTNEKLFF.

This clone has only one observation. V is TRBV25-1 and J is TRBJ2-1, with 13 bases identical to TRBD2. CDR3 length equals 13 residues. Looked up from germline, CDR1 is MGHDK and CDR2 is SYGVNS. The V segment lost 4 bases and the J segment 12 bases; nucleotides outside the gene matches: 3. CDR3 nucleotide sequence: TGTGCCAGCAGTGCGGGACTAGCGGGGATGCAGTTCTTC. Protein product: CASSAGLAGMQFF.

This chain joins TRBV28 and TRBJ1-2, with 10 bases identical to TRBD1. Germline-derived CDR1 and CDR2 are MDHEN and SYDVKM. Trimming at V came to 3 bases and at J to 8 bases, leaving 9 bases not matched to a gene. There are 15 residues in the CDR3. CDR3 sequence: CASSLPPGTGEGYTF. CDR3 DNA: TGTGCCAGCAGTTTGCCCCCTGGGACAGGGGAGGGCTACACCTTC.

The V gene is TRBV29-1, the J gene TRBJ2-3, with TRBD2 as a possible D gene (7 bases). Per the germline V gene, CDR1 is SQVTM and CDR2 is ANQGSEA. The V end was cut by 8 bases, the J end by 6 bases, with 18 bases between. The CDR3 runs 13 residues. The CDR3 loop is CSSLGGLADTQYF. DNA for the CDR3: TGCAGCTCCTTGGGGGGGCTGGCGGATACGCAGTATTTT.

The chain uses TRBV5-1 and TRBJ2-3; D remains unclear. V was shortened by 0 bases and J by 4 bases, with 12 bases between the two germline ends. The length of the CDR3 is 15 residues. The V gene's germline CDR1 is SGHRS and CDR2 YFSETQ. The DNA for the CDR3 is TGCGCCAGCAGCTTGGCTCCGGGTACGGCAGATACGCAGTATTTT. Protein: CASSLAPGTADTQYF. Full variable domain (missing parts from reference TRBV5-1 and TRBJ2-3): KAGVTQTPRYLIKTRGQQVTLSCSPISGHRSVSWYQQTPGQGLQFLFEYFSETQRNKGNFPGRFSGRQFSNSRSEMNVSTLELGDSALYLCASSLAPGTADTQYFGPGTRLTVL.

The chain has TRBV18 and TRBJ1-3; D call uncertain. Germline V gives CDR1 KGHSH, CDR2 LQKENI. The CDR3 is 17 residues long. V lost 1 base to trimming and J lost 2 bases, with 15 bases between them. In nucleotides, the CDR3 is TGTGCCAGCTCACCACGGAAGGGAGGGAAGACTGGAAACACCATATATTTT. It encodes CASSPRKGGKTGNTIYF.

This clone was recorded a few times. The CDR3 DNA sequence: TGTGCCAGCAGTGATTTGGGAGGCGAGCAGTACTTC. Encoded protein: CASSDLGGEQYF. The J gene is TRBJ2-7, the V gene TRBV6-8; possibly TRBD2 for D (6 bases). The V gene lost 5 bases and the J gene lost 6 bases, with 11 bases spanning the gap. CDR1 and CDR2 from the germline V gene are MNHGY and SAAAGT. The CDR3 spans 12 residues.

This clone showed up many times. The chain links TRBV11-3 to TRBJ1-5; D is ambiguous. The ends were cut back, 4 bases at V and 3 bases at J, with 10 bases in the middle. The CDR3 sequence is 14 residues long. CDR1 is SGHNT and CDR2 is YENEEA in the germline V gene. The CDR3 DNA sequence: TGTGCCAGCAGCTCGGGCAGACTCAATCAGCCCCAGCATTTT. Protein: CASSSGRLNQPQHF.